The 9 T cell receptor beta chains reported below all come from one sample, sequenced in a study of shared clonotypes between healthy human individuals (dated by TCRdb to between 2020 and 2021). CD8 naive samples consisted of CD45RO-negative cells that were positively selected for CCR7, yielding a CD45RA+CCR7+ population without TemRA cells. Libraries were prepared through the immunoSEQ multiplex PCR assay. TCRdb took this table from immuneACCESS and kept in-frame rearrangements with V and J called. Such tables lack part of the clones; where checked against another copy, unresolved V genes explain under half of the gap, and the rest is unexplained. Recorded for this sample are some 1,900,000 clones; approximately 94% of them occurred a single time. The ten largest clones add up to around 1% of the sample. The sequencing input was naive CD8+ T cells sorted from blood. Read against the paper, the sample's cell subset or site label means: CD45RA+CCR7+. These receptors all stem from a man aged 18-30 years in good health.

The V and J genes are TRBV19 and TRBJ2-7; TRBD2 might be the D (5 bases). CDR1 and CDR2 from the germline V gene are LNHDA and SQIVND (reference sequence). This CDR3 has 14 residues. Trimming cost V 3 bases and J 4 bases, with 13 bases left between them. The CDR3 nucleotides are TGTGCCAGTAGTATTATCGGGAATGGGTACGAGCAGTACTTC. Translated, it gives CASSIIGNGYEQYF.

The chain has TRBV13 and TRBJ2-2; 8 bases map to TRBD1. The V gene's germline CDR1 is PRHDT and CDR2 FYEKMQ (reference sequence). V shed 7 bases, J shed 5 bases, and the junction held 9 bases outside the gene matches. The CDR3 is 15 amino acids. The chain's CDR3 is CASTPNTGGTGELFF. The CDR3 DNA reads TGTGCCAGCACCCCTAACACAGGGGGTACCGGGGAGCTGTTTTTT.

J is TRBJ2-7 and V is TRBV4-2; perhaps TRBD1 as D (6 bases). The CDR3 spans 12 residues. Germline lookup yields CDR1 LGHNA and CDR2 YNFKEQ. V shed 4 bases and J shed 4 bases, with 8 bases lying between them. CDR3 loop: CASSPQGYEQYF. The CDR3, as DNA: TGTGCCAGCAGCCCACAGGGTTACGAGCAGTACTTC.

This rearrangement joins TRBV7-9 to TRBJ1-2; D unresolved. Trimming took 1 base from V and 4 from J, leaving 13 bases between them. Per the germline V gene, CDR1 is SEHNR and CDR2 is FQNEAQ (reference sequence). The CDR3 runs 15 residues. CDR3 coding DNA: TGTGCCAGCAGCTTAGGCCCGGTGGAACTCTATGGCTACACCTTC. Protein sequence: CASSLGPVELYGYTF.

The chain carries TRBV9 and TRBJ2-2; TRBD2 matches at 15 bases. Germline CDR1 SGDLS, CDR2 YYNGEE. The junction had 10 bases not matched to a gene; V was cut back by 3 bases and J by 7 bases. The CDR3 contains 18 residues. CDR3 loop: CASSAIGTSGGTNGELFF. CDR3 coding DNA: TGTGCCAGCAGCGCCATCGGGACTAGCGGGGGGACGAACGGGGAGCTGTTTTTT.

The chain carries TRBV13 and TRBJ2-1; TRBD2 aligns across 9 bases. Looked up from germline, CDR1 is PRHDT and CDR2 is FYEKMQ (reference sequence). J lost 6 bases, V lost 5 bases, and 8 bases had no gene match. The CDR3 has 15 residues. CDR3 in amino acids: CASSLKGLAVNEQFF. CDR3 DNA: TGTGCCAGCAGCCTGAAGGGACTAGCAGTCAATGAGCAGTTCTTC.

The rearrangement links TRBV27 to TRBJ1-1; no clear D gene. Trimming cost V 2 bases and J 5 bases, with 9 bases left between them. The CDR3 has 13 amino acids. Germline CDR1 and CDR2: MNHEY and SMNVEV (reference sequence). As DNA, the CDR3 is TGTGCCAGCAGTTTAACCTCGGGGACTGAAGCTTTCTTT. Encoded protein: CASSLTSGTEAFF.

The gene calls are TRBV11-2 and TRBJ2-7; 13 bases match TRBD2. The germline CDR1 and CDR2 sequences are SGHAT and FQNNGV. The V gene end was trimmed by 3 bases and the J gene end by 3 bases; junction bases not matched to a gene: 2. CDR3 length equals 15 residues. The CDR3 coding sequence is TGTGCCAGCAGCTTGGGACTAGCGGGGTACTACGAGCAGTACTTC. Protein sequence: CASSLGLAGYYEQYF.

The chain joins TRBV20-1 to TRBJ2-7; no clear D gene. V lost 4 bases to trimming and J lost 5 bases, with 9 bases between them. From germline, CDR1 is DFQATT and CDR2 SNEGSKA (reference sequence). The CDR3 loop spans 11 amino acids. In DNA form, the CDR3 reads TGCAGTGCTATCACCACAAACGAGCAGTACTTC. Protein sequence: CSAITTNEQYF.